This TCR beta chain came from a study of response to subunit inactivated influenza vaccine (dated by TCRdb to the late 2010s). Background for the entire study: Deep quantitative T cell receptor repertoire profiling was used in the study to track responses to a trivalent subunit inactivated influenza vaccine. Here is what the overall study found, with its caveats: According to the authors, only a limited number of new T cells may be recruited by each seasonal influenza vaccination.

V is pared back by 2 bases and J by 4 bases, with 11 bases lying between the germline termini. As encoded in the germline V gene, CDR1 is SGHTA while CDR2 is FQGNSA. Measured from the cysteine to the phenylalanine, the CDR3 is 14 residues long. Only the CDR3 portion is preserved as DNA: 42 bases, with reading frame beginning at the first base. The library was prepared using RT-PCR. The sequencer was an Illumina HiSeq 2500. TCRdb trimmed the raw reads at Q25, called clones with MiXCR and kept productive beta chains. One record per CDR3 amino acid sequence lists the most common genes and DNA. Here the sample has around 710,000 distinct CDR3 sequences; roughly 14% occur a single time. The ten largest clones represent less than 7% of the sample. This clonotype was counted between two and nine times. What antigen it recognizes has not been identified. No much larger clonotype is one base removed from it; base qualities were not supplied.

This material consisted of PBMCs from blood, taken 14 to 15 days before vaccination. This chain is built from TRBV7-2 and TRBJ2-5; TRBD2 is a weak D gene call, 6 bases matching. The origin of this receptor is a man in his forties or fifties who received an inactivated influenza vaccine. Donor details come from another sample of the same person, matched by shared clones. The DNA reads TGTGCCAGCAGCTTAAGGAGGGATAGAGAGACCCAGTACTTC. Its translation reads: CASSLRRDRETQYF.